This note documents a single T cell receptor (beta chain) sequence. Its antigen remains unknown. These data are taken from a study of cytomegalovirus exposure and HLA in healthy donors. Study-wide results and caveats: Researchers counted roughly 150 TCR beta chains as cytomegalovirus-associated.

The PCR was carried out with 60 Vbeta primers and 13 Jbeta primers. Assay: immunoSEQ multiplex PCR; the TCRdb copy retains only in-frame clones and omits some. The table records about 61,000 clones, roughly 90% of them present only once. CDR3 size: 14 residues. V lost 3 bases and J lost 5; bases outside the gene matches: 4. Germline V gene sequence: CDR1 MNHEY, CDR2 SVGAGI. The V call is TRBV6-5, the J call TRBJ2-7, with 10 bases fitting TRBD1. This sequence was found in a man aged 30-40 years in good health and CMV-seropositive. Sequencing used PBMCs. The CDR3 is CASSYRDRGDEQYF. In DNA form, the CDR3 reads TGTGCCAGCAGTTATAGGGACAGGGGCGACGAGCAGTACTTC.